This passage covers 28 T cell receptor beta chains from one sample sequenced in a study of PD-1 blockade in classical Hodgkin lymphoma. All the patients suffered relapse after autologous stem cell transplantation, and brentuximab vedotin exposure differed. Method: immunoSEQ multiplex PCR; TCRdb's copy keeps in-frame clones and lacks some. The repertoire holds about 63,000 clones, with more than 75% as singletons. The sequenced sample was peripheral blood mononuclear cells (PBMCs), obtained before the second cycle of nivolumab. These receptors were taken from a human donor with classical Hodgkin lymphoma.

V and J are TRBV6-5 and TRBJ1-2, with D uncertain. The germline V gene has CDR1 MNHEY and CDR2 SVGAGI. V shed 5 bases and J shed 0 bases, with 7 bases lying between them. This CDR3 is 13 amino acids long. The CDR3 sequence: CASSQSPNYGYTF. The CDR3 DNA reads TGTGCCAGCAGTCAGAGTCCTAACTATGGCTACACCTTC.

This chain connects TRBV6-5 to TRBJ1-1; tentative D call: TRBD1 (6 bases). The CDR3 has 13 residues. Deletions cut 2 bases from V and 6 bases from J, with 10 bases between. Germline CDR1 MNHEY, CDR2 SVGAGI. CDR3 residues: CASSYGGAAEAFF. The CDR3, as DNA: TGTGCCAGCAGTTACGGGGGGGCAGCTGAAGCTTTCTTT.

The chain's CDR3 is CASSQGWRRSQETQYF. CDR3 DNA: TGCGCCAGCAGCCAAGGGTGGAGGCGGAGTCAAGAGACCCAGTACTTC. The chain links TRBV4-1 to TRBJ2-5, with D maybe TRBD2 (5 bases). Trimming cost V 1 base and J 2 bases, with 14 bases left between them. The germline gives CDR1 MGHRA, CDR2 YSYEKL. This CDR3 is built from 16 residues.

This chain links TRBV27 with TRBJ2-1, with D possibly called TRBD1 or TRBD2 (6 bases each). With 0 bases removed from V and 10 bases from J, the gap between germline ends came to 10 bases. The CDR3 is 13 residues long. Germline V gives CDR1 MNHEY, CDR2 SMNVEV (reference sequence). CDR3 sequence: CASSLSGGNEQFF. DNA for the CDR3: TGTGCCAGCAGTTTATCGGGGGGCAACGAGCAGTTCTTC.

The chain couples TRBV12-5 to TRBJ1-5; D gene uncertain. CDR3 size: 13 residues. Trimming pared 2 bases from V and 9 bases from J, leaving 11 bases between. From germline, CDR1 is LGHNT and CDR2 FRNRAP. Here the CDR3 DNA reads TGTGCTAGTGGTTTGCCCTGGGAGGGGCCCCAGCATTTT. Translation: CASGLPWEGPQHF. Complete variable domain (other parts from reference TRBV12-5 and TRBJ1-5): DARVTQTPRHKVTEMGQEVTMRCQPILGHNTVFWYRQTMMQGLELLAYFRNRAPLDDSGMPKDRFSAEMPDATLATLKIQPSEPRDSAVYFCASGLPWEGPQHFGDGTRLSIL.

This clone is a singleton in its sample. The chain is built from TRBV5-1 and TRBJ1-3; D not resolved. The CDR3 runs 15 residues. Germline loops: CDR1 SGHRS, CDR2 YFSETQ. V was shortened by 0 bases and J by 3 bases, with 10 bases between the two germline ends. The CDR3 nucleotides read TGCGCCAGCAGCTTGGAGGGAGCGGGTGGAAACACCATATATTTT. This gives the protein CASSLEGAGGNTIYF.

The CDR3 DNA reads as TGTGCCAGCAGCTCAAGTAGGGGGACAGAAGCTTTCTTT. It specifies CASSSSRGTEAFF. The chain has TRBV11-3 and TRBJ1-1; possibly TRBD1 for D (6 bases). The V and J ends lost 4 bases and 8 bases respectively, with 14 bases between them. CDR3 size: 13 residues. The germline V gene encodes CDR1 SGHNT and CDR2 YENEEA. Complete variable domain (other parts from reference TRBV11-3 and TRBJ1-1): EAGVVQSPRYKIIEKKQPVAFWCNPISGHNTLYWYLQNLGQGPELLIRYENEEAVDDSQLPKDRFSAERLKGVDSTLKIQPAELGDSAVYLCASSSSRGTEAFFGQGTRLTVV.

This clone was seen just once. The chain links TRBV5-1 to TRBJ2-1, with TRBD2 as a possible D gene (6 bases). Deletions cut 3 bases from V and 0 bases from J, with 10 bases between. Germline V CDR1 and CDR2: SGHRS, YFSETQ. The CDR3 runs 15 residues. Here the CDR3 reads CASSSGTPSYNEQFF. As DNA, the CDR3 is TGCGCCAGCAGCTCCGGGACTCCCTCCTACAATGAGCAGTTCTTC.

This clone has just a few counts. The rearrangement links TRBV7-9 to TRBJ1-3; D may be TRBD1 (5 bases). This CDR3 has 14 residues. With 7 bases removed from V and 6 bases from J, the gap between germline ends came to 16 bases. Germline V CDR1 and CDR2: SEHNR, FQNEAQ (reference sequence). The CDR3 nucleotides are TGTGCCAGCACCTCGTCCGGGGCCCAAAACACCATATATTTT. It is translated as CASTSSGAQNTIYF.

The chain is built from TRBV9 and TRBJ1-1; no clear D gene. The CDR3 runs to 15 residues. Trimming stripped 3 bases from V and 5 bases from J, with 17 bases between. CDR1 and CDR2 (germline): SGDLS, YYNGEE. The CDR3 sequence: CASSASGFTGTEAFF. DNA of the CDR3: TGTGCCAGCAGCGCTTCGGGATTCACGGGGACTGAAGCTTTCTTT. The entire variable domain, with the rest obtained from reference TRBV9 and TRBJ1-1, is as follows: DSGVTQTPKHLITATGQRVTLRCSPRSGDLSVYWYQQSLDQGLQFLIQYYNGEERAKGNILERFSAQQFPDLHSELNLSSLELGDSALYFCASSASGFTGTEAFFGQGTRLTVV.

This clone has a single count. The rearrangement links TRBV28 to TRBJ1-3; D not resolved. V was cut by 2 bases and J by 2 bases, with 13 bases left in between. CDR3 length equals 16 residues. CDR1 and CDR2 from the germline V gene are MDHEN and SYDVKM. The CDR3 DNA reads as TGTGCCAGCAGTTTACCGGGGAAGGGCGCTGGAAACACCATATATTTT. Its translation is CASSLPGKGAGNTIYF.

This chain links TRBV2 with TRBJ1-4; the D gene is possibly TRBD1 (5 bases). This CDR3 has 14 amino acids. Trimming removed 6 bases from V and 7 bases from J, with 15 bases in between. CDR1 is SNHLY and CDR2 is FYNNEI in the germline V gene. CDR3 sequence: CASRIPGFGEKLFF. CDR3 sequence (DNA): TGTGCCAGCAGGATACCAGGGTTCGGTGAAAAACTGTTTTTT.

The chain employs TRBV6-5 and TRBJ2-3; D uncertain. Germline values: CDR1 MNHEY, CDR2 SVGAGI. Trimming removed 6 bases at V and 2 bases at J, with 6 bases between. CDR3 length: 12 residues. CDR3 loop: CASRSYTDTQYF. In nucleotides, the CDR3 is TGTGCCAGCAGATCCTACACAGATACGCAGTATTTT.

This chain connects TRBV11-2 to TRBJ1-2, with D unresolved. Per the germline V gene, CDR1 is SGHAT and CDR2 is FQNNGV. V lost 5 bases and J lost 3, with 19 bases in between. This CDR3 is built from 16 residues. CDR3: CASSGRSRSTDYGYTF. Here the CDR3 DNA reads TGTGCCAGCAGCGGCCGATCCCGATCCACGGACTATGGCTACACCTTC.

This clone was seen a handful of times. This rearrangement joins TRBV28 to TRBJ1-1, with unresolved D. The CDR3 consists of 15 residues. The V and J ends lost 6 bases and 0 bases respectively, with 14 bases between them. Germline V gene lookup returns CDR1 MDHEN and CDR2 SYDVKM. The CDR3 DNA is TGTGCCAGCAGGTCCTCACCTATGATGAACACTGAAGCTTTCTTT. Encoded protein: CASRSSPMMNTEAFF.

The V and J genes are TRBV10-2 and TRBJ2-7; weak D call: TRBD2 (6 bases). CDR3 length equals 13 residues. Between the trimmed V and J ends, which lost 3 bases and 7 bases, there was a span of 13 bases. The germline CDR1 and CDR2 sequences are WSHSY and SAAADI. This chain's CDR3 is CASSEELAGEQYF. The CDR3 nucleotides are TGCGCCAGCAGTGAAGAACTAGCAGGGGAGCAGTACTTC.

This clone has only a few counts. The V and J genes are TRBV5-4 and TRBJ2-3; 7 bases match TRBD1. V shed 5 bases and J 6 bases; nucleotides not matched to a gene: 15. The CDR3 extends over 16 amino acids. The germline V gene has CDR1 SGHNT and CDR2 YYREEE (reference sequence). DNA for the CDR3: TGTGCCAGCAGACCCGGACAGGCCCGAGCAGGGGATACGCAGTATTTT. This translates into CASRPGQARAGDTQYF.

V and J are TRBV6-1 and TRBJ2-5; D may match TRBD1 or TRBD2 (7 bases each). Trimming took off 6 bases at V and 5 bases at J, with 19 bases between the two ends. This CDR3 contains 15 residues. Germline lookup yields CDR1 MNHNS and CDR2 SASEGT. CDR3: CASSEQGTTAETQYF. CDR3 sequence (DNA): TGTGCCAGCAGCGAACAGGGGACTACGGCTGAGACCCAGTACTTC.

The J gene is TRBJ2-2, the V gene TRBV11-2; the D gene is possibly TRBD2 (5 bases). The CDR3 contains 18 residues. Trimming removed 5 bases at V and 0 bases at J, with 19 bases between. Germline V gene sequence: CDR1 SGHAT, CDR2 FQNNGV. The CDR3: CASSPPLGWRANTGELFF. The CDR3 DNA is TGTGCCAGCAGCCCCCCCTTGGGTTGGCGGGCGAACACCGGGGAGCTGTTTTTT.

This clone was observed once. The rearrangement joins TRBV27 to TRBJ1-2; TRBD1 aligns across 8 bases. Losses at the gene ends were 6 bases for V and 1 base for J; bases not matched to a gene: 4. Germline loops: CDR1 MNHEY, CDR2 SMNVEV (reference sequence). The CDR3 totals 14 residues. The chain's CDR3 is CASRAGQVNYGYTF. Written as DNA, the CDR3 is TGTGCCAGCAGGGCGGGACAGGTTAACTATGGCTACACCTTC.

The chain couples TRBV18 to TRBJ2-5, with TRBD1 identical over 9 bases. The CDR3 totals 15 residues. Germline CDR1 reads KGHSH; CDR2 reads LQKENI. V lost 3 bases to trimming and J lost 5 bases; unmatched junction nucleotides: 7. The CDR3 bases are TGTGCCAGCTCACCGAAGACAGGGGGAGGGGAGACCCAGTACTTC. It is translated as CASSPKTGGGETQYF.

The table lists this clone with a count of one. The V call is TRBV5-1, the J call TRBJ1-5; D unresolved. CDR3 length: 15 amino acids. The germline CDR1 and CDR2 sequences are SGHRS and YFSETQ. The ends were cut back, 0 bases at V and 4 bases at J, with 11 bases in the middle. The CDR3 sequence: CASSLGYPGNQPQHF. The CDR3 coding sequence is TGCGCCAGCAGCTTGGGTTATCCGGGGAATCAGCCCCAGCATTTT.

This clone has more than one count but fewer than ten. CDR3 sequence: CASSLGGSGANVLTF. CDR3 coding DNA: TGCGCCAGCAGCTTGGGAGGCTCTGGGGCCAACGTCCTGACTTTC. This chain connects TRBV5-1 to TRBJ2-6, with D unclear. This CDR3 is 15 amino acids long. Germline CDR1 reads SGHRS; CDR2 reads YFSETQ. The V and J ends lost 0 bases and 0 bases respectively, with 4 bases between them.

The V gene is TRBV6-5, the J gene TRBJ1-5, with D tentatively TRBD1 (6 bases). With 5 bases removed from V and 3 bases from J, the gap between germline ends came to 11 bases. The germline V gene encodes CDR1 MNHEY and CDR2 SVGAGI. This CDR3 has 14 amino acids. The CDR3, as DNA: TGTGCCAGCAGTACCGGACAGAACAATCAGCCCCAGCATTTT. Its translation: CASSTGQNNQPQHF.

The chain is built from TRBV6-5 and TRBJ2-7; D is tentatively TRBD1 or TRBD2 (5 bases each). Per the germline V gene, CDR1 is MNHEY and CDR2 is SVGAGI. This CDR3 is built from 13 residues. The V gene lost 9 bases and the J gene lost 5 bases, with 17 bases spanning the gap. This CDR3 is CASWDVWGNEQYF. DNA for the CDR3: TGTGCCAGTTGGGACGTTTGGGGCAACGAGCAGTACTTC.

The rearrangement joins TRBV5-1 to TRBJ2-2; 8 bases agree with TRBD1. V was clipped by 4 bases and J by 4 bases; unmatched bases: 3. This CDR3 is 14 amino acids long. The germline V gene has CDR1 SGHRS and CDR2 YFSETQ. The CDR3 loop reads CASSLQGGTGELFF. DNA of the CDR3: TGCGCCAGCAGCCTACAGGGGGGCACCGGGGAGCTGTTTTTT.

This rearrangement joins TRBV6-1 to TRBJ2-5; 9 nucleotides match TRBD1. V gave up 2 bases and J gave up 5 bases; unmatched junction bases: 9. Germline CDR1 reads MNHNS; CDR2 reads SASEGT. This CDR3 has 16 amino acids. The DNA of the CDR3 is TGTGCCAGCAGTGAACCGGGACAGGGTTCGTTGGAGACCCAGTACTTC. Encoded protein: CASSEPGQGSLETQYF.

This chain uses TRBV4-2 with TRBJ2-7, with a possible D match to TRBD2 (6 bases). This CDR3 spans 14 amino acids. CDR1 is LGHNA and CDR2 is YNFKEQ in the germline V gene. Trimming stripped 1 base from V and 1 base from J, with 8 bases between. CDR3 sequence reads: CASSQGRGSYEQYF. CDR3 DNA: TGTGCCAGCAGCCAAGGGCGGGGATCCTACGAGCAGTACTTC.